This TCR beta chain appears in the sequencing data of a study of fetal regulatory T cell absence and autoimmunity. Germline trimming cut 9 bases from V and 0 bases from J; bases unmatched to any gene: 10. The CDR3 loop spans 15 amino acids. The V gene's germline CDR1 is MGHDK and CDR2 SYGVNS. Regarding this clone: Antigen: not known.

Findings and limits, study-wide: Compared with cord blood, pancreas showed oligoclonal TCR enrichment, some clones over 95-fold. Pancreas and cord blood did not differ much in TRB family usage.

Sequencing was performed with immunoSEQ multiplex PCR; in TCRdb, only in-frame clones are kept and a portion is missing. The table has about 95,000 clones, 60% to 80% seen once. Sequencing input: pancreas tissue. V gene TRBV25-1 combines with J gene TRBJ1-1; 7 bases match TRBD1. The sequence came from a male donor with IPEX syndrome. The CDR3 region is CARERGRRVNTEAFF. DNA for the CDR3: TGTGCCAGGGAGAGGGGGCGCAGGGTGAACACTGAAGCTTTCTTT.